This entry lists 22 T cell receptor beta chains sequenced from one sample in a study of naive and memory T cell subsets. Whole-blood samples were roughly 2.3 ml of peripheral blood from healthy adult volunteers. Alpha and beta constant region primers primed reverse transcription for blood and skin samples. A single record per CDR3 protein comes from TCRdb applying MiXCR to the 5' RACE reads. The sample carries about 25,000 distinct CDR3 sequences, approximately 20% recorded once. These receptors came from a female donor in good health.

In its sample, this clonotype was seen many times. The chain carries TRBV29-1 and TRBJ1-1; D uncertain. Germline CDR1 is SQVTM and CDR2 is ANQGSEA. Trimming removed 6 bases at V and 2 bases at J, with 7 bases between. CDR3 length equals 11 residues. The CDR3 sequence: CSVALNTEAFF. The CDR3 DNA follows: TGCAGCGTAGCACTTAACACTGAAGCTTTCTTT.

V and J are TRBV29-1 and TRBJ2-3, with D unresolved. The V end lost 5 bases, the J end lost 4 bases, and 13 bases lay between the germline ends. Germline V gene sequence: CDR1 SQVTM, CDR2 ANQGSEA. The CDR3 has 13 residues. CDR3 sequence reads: CSVQHDAADTQYF. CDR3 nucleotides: TGCAGCGTTCAACATGACGCGGCAGATACGCAGTATTTT.

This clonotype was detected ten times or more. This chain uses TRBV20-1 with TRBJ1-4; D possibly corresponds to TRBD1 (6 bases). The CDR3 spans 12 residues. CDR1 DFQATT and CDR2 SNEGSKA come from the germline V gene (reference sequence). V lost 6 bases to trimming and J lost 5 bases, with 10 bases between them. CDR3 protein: CSAPQGNEKLFF. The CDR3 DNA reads TGCAGTGCGCCCCAGGGGAATGAAAAACTGTTTTTT.

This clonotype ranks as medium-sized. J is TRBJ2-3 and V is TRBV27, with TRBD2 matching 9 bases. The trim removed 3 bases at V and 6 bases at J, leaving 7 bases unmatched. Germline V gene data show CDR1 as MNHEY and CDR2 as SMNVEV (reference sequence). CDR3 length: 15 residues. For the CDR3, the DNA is TGTGCCAGCAGTTTTTTGGCGGGAGGGTCGGATACGCAGTATTTT. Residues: CASSFLAGGSDTQYF.

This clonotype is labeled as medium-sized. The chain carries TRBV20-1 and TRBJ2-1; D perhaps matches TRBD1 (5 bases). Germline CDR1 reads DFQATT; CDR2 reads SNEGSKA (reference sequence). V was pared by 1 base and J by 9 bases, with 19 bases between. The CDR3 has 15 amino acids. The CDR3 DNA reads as TGCAGTGCTAGAGGGACGAAACTCCTAAGGGGTGAGCAGTTCTTC. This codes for CSARGTKLLRGEQFF.

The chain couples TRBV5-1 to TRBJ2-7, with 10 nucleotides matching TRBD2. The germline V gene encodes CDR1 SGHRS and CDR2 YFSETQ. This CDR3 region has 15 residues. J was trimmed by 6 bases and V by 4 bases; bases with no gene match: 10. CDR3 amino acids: CASSLAGVNPLEQYF. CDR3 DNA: TGCGCCAGCAGCCTAGCGGGAGTCAACCCCCTCGAGCAGTACTTC.

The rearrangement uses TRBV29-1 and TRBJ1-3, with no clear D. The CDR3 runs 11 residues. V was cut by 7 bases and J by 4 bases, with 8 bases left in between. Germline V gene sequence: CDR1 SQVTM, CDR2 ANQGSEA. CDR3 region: CSGRLGNTIYF. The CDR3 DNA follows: TGCAGCGGTCGTTTAGGAAACACCATATATTTT.

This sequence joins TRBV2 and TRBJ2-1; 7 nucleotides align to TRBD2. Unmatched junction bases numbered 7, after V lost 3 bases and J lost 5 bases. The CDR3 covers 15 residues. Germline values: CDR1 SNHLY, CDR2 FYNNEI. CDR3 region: CASSDNGRSDNEQFF. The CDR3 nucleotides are TGTGCCAGCAGTGATAACGGGAGGAGCGACAATGAGCAGTTCTTC.

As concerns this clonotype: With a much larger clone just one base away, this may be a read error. The chain's CDR3 is CRVERANTEAFF. CDR3 sequence (DNA): TGCAGAGTTGAAAGGGCGAACACTGAAGCTTTCTTT. This chain uses TRBV29-1 with TRBJ1-1; D call uncertain. In germline, CDR1 is SQVTM, CDR2 ANQGSEA. The CDR3 loop spans 12 amino acids.

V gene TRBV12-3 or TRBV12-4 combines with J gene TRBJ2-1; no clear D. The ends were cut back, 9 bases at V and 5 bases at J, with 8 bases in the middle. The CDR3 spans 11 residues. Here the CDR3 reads CASGRNNEQFF. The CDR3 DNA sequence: TGTGCCAGTGGAAGGAACAATGAGCAGTTCTTC.

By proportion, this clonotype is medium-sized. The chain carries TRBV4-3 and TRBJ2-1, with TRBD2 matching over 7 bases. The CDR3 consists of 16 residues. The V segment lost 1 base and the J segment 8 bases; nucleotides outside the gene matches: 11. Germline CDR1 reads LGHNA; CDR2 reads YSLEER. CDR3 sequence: CASSQGGGRAWDEQFF. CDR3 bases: TGCGCCAGCAGCCAAGGAGGTGGGAGGGCTTGGGATGAGCAGTTCTTC.

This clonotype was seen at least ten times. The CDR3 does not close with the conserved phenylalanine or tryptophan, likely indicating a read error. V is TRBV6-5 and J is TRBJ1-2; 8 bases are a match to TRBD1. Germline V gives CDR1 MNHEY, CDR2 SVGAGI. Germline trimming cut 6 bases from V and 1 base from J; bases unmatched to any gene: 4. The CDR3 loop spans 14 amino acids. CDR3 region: CASSRDRSNYGYTC. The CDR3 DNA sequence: TGTGCCAGCAGCCGGGACAGGAGTAACTATGGCTACACCTGC.

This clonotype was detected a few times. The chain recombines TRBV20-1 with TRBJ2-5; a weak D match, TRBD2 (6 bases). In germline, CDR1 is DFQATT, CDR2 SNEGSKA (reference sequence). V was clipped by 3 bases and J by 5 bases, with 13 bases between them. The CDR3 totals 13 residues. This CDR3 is CSASLPGLETQYF. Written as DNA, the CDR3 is TGCAGTGCTAGCCTTCCGGGACTGGAGACCCAGTACTTC.

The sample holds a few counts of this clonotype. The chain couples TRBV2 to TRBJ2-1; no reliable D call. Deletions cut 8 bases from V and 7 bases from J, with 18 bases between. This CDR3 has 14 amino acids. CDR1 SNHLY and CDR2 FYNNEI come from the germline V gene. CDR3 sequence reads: CASSKLPVGNEQFF. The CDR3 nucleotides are TGTGCCAGCTCGAAACTCCCGGTTGGTAATGAGCAGTTCTTC. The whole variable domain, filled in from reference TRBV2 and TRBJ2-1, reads EPEVTQTPSHQVTQMGQEVILRCVPISNHLYFYWYRQILGQKVEFLVSFYNNEISEKSEIFDDQFSVERPDGSNFTLKIRSTKLEDSAMYFCASSKLPVGNEQFFGPGTRLTVL.

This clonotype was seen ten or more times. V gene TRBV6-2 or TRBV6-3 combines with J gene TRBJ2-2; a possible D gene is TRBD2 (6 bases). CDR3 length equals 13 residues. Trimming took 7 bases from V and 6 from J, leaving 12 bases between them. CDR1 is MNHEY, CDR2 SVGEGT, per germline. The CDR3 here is CASKTGEAGELFF. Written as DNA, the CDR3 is TGTGCCAGCAAAACGGGAGAGGCCGGGGAGCTGTTTTTT.

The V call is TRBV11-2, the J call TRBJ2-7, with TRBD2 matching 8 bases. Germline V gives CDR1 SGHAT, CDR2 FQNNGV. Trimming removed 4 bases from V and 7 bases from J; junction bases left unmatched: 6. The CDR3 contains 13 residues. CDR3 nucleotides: TGTGCCAGCAGCTCTGGACTAGCAGGAGAGCAGTACTTC. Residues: CASSSGLAGEQYF.

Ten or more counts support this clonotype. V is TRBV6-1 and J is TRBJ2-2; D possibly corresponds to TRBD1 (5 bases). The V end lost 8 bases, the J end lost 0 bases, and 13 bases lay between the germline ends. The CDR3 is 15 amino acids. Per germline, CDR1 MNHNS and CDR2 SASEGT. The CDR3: CASPFDSSNTGELFF. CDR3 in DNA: TGTGCCAGCCCATTTGACAGCTCGAACACCGGGGAGCTGTTTTTT.

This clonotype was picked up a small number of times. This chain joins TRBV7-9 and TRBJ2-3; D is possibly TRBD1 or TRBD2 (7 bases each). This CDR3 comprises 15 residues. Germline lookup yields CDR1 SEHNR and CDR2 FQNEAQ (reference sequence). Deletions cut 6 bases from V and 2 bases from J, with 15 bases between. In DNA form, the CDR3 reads TGTGCCAGCAGTCGAGCGGGACAGTCCACAGATACGCAGTATTTT. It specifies CASSRAGQSTDTQYF. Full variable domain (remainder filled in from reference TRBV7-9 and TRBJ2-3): DTGVSQNPRHKITKRGQNVTFRCDPISEHNRLYWYRQTLGQGPEFLTYFQNEAQLEKSRLLSDRFSAERPKGSFSTLEIQRTEQGDSAMYLCASSRAGQSTDTQYFGPGTRLTVL.

CDR3 sequence: CASSEARREIPYEQYF. CDR3 nucleotides: TGTGCCAGCAGTGAAGCGCGGCGGGAGATTCCCTACGAGCAGTACTTC. This chain links TRBV2 with TRBJ2-7; 7 bases fit TRBD2. V lost 0 bases to trimming and J lost 2 bases; unmatched junction nucleotides: 7. CDR1 is SNHLY, CDR2 FYNNEI, per germline. The length of the CDR3 is 16 residues. The full variable domain, with the rest looked up from reference TRBV2 and TRBJ2-7, is EPEVTQTPSHQVTQMGQEVILRCVPISNHLYFYWYRQILGQKVEFLVSFYNNEISEKSEIFDDQFSVERPDGSNFTLKIRSTKLEDSAMYFCASSEARREIPYEQYFGPGTRLTVT.

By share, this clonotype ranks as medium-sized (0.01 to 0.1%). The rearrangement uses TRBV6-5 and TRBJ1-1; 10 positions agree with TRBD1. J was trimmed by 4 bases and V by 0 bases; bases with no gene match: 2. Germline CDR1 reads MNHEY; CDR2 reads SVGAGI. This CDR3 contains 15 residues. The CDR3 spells CASSYSGTGVTEAFF. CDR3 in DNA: TGTGCCAGCAGTTACTCAGGGACAGGGGTCACTGAAGCTTTCTTT.

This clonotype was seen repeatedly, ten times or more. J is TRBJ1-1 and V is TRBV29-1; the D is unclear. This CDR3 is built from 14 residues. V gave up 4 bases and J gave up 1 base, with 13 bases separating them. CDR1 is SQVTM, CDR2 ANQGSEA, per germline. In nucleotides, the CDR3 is TGCAGCGTTGGGGAAGGCACCACGAACACTGAAGCTTTCTTT. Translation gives CSVGEGTTNTEAFF.

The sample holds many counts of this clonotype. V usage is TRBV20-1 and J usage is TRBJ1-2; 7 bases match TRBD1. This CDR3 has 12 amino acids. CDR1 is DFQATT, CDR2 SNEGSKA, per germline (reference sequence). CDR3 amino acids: CRAGTEAYGYTF. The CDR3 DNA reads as TGCAGGGCGGGGACAGAGGCATATGGCTACACCTTC.